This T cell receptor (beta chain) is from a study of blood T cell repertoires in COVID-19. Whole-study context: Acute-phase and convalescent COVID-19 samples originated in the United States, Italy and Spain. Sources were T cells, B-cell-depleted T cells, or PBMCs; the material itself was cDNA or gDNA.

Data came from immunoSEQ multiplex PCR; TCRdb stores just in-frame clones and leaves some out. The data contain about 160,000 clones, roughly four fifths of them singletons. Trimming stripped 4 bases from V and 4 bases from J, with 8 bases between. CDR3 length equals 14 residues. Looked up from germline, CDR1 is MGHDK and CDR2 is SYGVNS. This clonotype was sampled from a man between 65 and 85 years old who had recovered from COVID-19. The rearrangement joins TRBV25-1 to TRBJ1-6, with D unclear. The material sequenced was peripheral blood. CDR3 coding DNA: TGTGCCAGCAGTGGGCCCATTTATAATTCACCCCTCCACTTT. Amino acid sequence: CASSGPIYNSPLHF.